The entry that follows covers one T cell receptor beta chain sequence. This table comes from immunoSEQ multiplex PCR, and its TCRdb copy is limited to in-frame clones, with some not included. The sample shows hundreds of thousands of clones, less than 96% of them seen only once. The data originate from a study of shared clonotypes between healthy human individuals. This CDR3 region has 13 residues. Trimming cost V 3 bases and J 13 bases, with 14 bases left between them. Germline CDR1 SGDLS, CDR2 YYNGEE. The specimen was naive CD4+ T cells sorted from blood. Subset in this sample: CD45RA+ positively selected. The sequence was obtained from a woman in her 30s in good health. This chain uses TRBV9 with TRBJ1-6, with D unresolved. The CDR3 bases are TGTGCCAGCAGCGCCGCTAATTCATCGCCCCTCCACTTT. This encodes CASSAANSSPLHF. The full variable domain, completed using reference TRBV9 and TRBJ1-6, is DSGVTQTPKHLITATGQRVTLRCSPRSGDLSVYWYQQSLDQGLQFLIQYYNGEERAKGNILERFSAQQFPDLHSELNLSSLELGDSALYFCASSAANSSPLHFGNGTRLTVT.